The source of this TCR beta chain is a study of PD-1 blockade in classical Hodgkin lymphoma. Points on this clone: Its antigen is not known.

After autologous stem cell transplantation all patients relapsed, and prior brentuximab vedotin exposure differed between cohorts. The table came from immunoSEQ multiplex PCR; TCRdb's copy has only in-frame clones and leaves some out. In the table there are more than 40,000 clones, around 76% of which are singletons. Overall study findings and caveats: Why repertoires differed is undefined; disease activity or prior therapy possibly contributed. Lower baseline TCR diversity was reported for newly diagnosed patients than for healthy donors.

Germline V gives CDR1 SGHAT, CDR2 FQDESV (reference sequence). The CDR3 totals 17 residues. The V segment lost 5 bases and the J segment 1 base; nucleotides outside the gene matches: 12. The specimen comprised peripheral blood mononuclear cells (PBMCs), sampled before the second cycle of nivolumab. The source is a human donor with classical Hodgkin lymphoma. The chain has TRBV11-1 and TRBJ2-3, with TRBD2 matching over 7 bases. The CDR3 protein is CASSPRGRAGGTDTQYF. Here the CDR3 DNA reads TGTGCCAGCAGCCCCCGAGGGAGGGCCGGGGGCACAGATACGCAGTATTTT.